This is a list of T cell receptor beta chains from one sample in a study of shared T cell receptors in the human thymus. Measured with immunoSEQ multiplex PCR; TCRdb has only the in-frame clones, and not every one. The data show about 380,000 clones, approximately 95% seen once. The sample was thymocytes. All receptors come from a human donor. Each CDR3 is given with its conserved first and last residue. A D gene is named only where the DNA matches it firmly. Only some rows state a clone size, as once, few, many or a class for expanded clones.

v_call	clone_size	cdr3_length	d_call	j_call	cdr3_nt	cdr3_aa
TRBV6-5	once	14	TRBD2	TRBJ2-1	TGTGCCAGCAGTTACTCGCGGGAGAGGGATGAGCAGTTCTTC	CASSYSRERDEQFF
TRBV27	.	13	.	TRBJ2-1	TGTGCCAGCAGCTTATACAGGGAAGGTGAGCAGTTCTTC	CASSLYREGEQFF
TRBV30	.	14	.	TRBJ1-5	TGTGCCTGGGGGAGGGTGGACAGCAATCAGCCCCAGCATTTT	CAWGRVDSNQPQHF
TRBV6-5	.	14	TRBD1	TRBJ1-2	TGTGCCAGCAGTTACTCGCAGGGGGTTTATGGCTACACCTTC	CASSYSQGVYGYTF
TRBV27	.	15	.	TRBJ1-1	TGTGCCAGCAGTTTATTAGTCCGGGGAAACACTGAAGCTTTCTTT	CASSLLVRGNTEAFF
TRBV28	once	17	.	TRBJ2-7	TGTGCCAGCAGGGAGAGGCTAACAGGGCCAGCCTCCTACGAGCAGTACTTC	CASRERLTGPASYEQYF
TRBV25-1	.	16	TRBD2	TRBJ2-3	TGTGCCAGCAGGGGAACGACTAGCGGGGCCACAGATACGCAGTATTTT	CASRGTTSGATDTQYF
TRBV11-3	.	13	TRBD1	TRBJ2-7	TGTGCCAGCAGCCCCAGGACAGGGGTCGAGCAGTACTTC	CASSPRTGVEQYF
TRBV28	.	17	.	TRBJ2-7	TGTGCCAGCAGTTTATCCAGGACGGTACAACCCTCCTACGAGCAGTACTTC	CASSLSRTVQPSYEQYF
TRBV29-1	.	13	.	TRBJ2-2	TGCAGCGTAGGAATGTCGGACACCGGGGAGCTGTTTTTT	CSVGMSDTGELFF
TRBV6-6	.	14	.	TRBJ1-4	TGTGCCAGCAGCATACTGGGCGATAATGAAAAACTGTTTTTT	CASSILGDNEKLFF
TRBV6-4	.	17	TRBD2	TRBJ2-1	TGTGCCAGCAGTGAAGGGGTGACTAGCGATCCCTACAATGAGCAGTTCTTC	CASSEGVTSDPYNEQFF
TRBV27	.	16	.	TRBJ1-1	TGTGCCAGCAGTCCACCGAGGGACCCCGGGGGCACTGAAGCTTTCTTT	CASSPPRDPGGTEAFF
TRBV30	once	14	TRBD1	TRBJ1-2	TGTGCCTGGAGTGTAGGGGGGACAGGAAAAGGTTACACCTTC	CAWSVGGTGKGYTF
TRBV30	.	13	.	TRBJ2-7	TGCTTTCCCCAGGGCTTCTCAGCCTACGAGCAGTACTTC	CFPQGFSAYEQYF